This T cell receptor beta chain was identified during a study of brain T cells in children with intractable seizures. Time point defined: blood from clinic visit 5 months post-surgery; TSC patient then seizure free. The sequenced cases were selected for having the highest brain T cell transcript signatures. Findings of the study overall: Absence of clones before surgery may stem from lower sequencing depth.

TCRdb's table, derived via immunoSEQ multiplex PCR, lists solely in-frame clones and lacks some. Here the sample spans under 400,000 clones, 93% being singletons. Notes on this clone: The antigen remains unidentified.

Per germline, CDR1 MNHNY and CDR2 SVGAGI (reference sequence). The CDR3 spans 16 residues. V was cut by 5 bases and J by 0 bases, with 14 bases left in between. Sequencing was performed on peripheral blood, taken about 5 months after surgery. The chain has TRBV6-6 and TRBJ2-4; the D gene is possibly TRBD2 (5 bases). This clonotype was obtained from a boy under two years old with tuberous sclerosis and intractable seizures. CDR3 sequence: CASSRARTVAKNIQYF. CDR3 coding DNA: TGTGCCAGCAGTCGAGCCCGGACTGTAGCCAAAAACATTCAGTACTTC.